This entry is about one T cell receptor (beta chain). No antigen is known for it. The data belong to a study of cytomegalovirus exposure and HLA in healthy donors. The study's findings and limits: Productive rates of about 87% or about 30% were seen for most TCR beta V segments in an earlier analysis.

13 Jbeta primers and 60 Vbeta primers were used for the PCR. The protocol was immunoSEQ multiplex PCR, while the TCRdb copy is restricted to in-frame clones and leaves out a portion. The sample gives some 90,000 clones, more than 55% of which show up once; over 5% is in the top ten. The donors (healthy individuals) were bone marrow donors. Although they were nominally healthy when sampled, donors likely had unrecorded immune exposures. This sequence originates from a boy aged 5-17 years in good health and CMV-seropositive. The sample was PBMCs.

CDR3 residues: CASSLVTGGDGYTF. The CDR3 DNA follows: TGTGCCAGCAGCTTGGTTACAGGTGGAGATGGCTACACCTTC. The V call is TRBV7-9, the J call TRBJ1-2; weak D call: TRBD1 (5 bases). Trimming cost V 3 bases and J 6 bases, with 14 bases left between them. Germline V lookup: CDR1 SEHNR, CDR2 FQNEAQ (reference sequence). The CDR3 has 14 amino acids.